The present TCR beta chain was sequenced within a study of CD4 T cell repertoires in COVID-19 (dated by TCRdb to about 2021). Some background on the complete study: To analyze cross-reactivity, the CFSE-low cells were expanded with IL-2 for about 10 days and then labeled again and restimulated with spike proteins from other coronaviruses. The study characterized naturally processed CD4+ T cell responses to SARS-CoV-2 spike and nucleoprotein in COVID-19-recovered individuals, using TCR Vbeta sequencing to assess clonal composition. In three recovered individuals, the researchers analyzed the TCR Vbeta repertoire of SARS-CoV-2-reactive T cells at the subset level. What the study reported, not specific to this receptor: Consistent with cross-reactivity, between about 7 and 26% of SARS-CoV-2 clonotypes also showed up in secondary cultures stimulated with SARS-CoV and/or HKU1 spike. Several of the most expanded SARS-CoV-2-reactive clonotypes were found to be shared between two or all three memory subsets, suggesting intraclonal diversification.

Clipping removes 6 bases from V and 0 bases from J, with 16 as the unmatched junction base count. CDR1 LNHDA and CDR2 SQIVND are derived from the germline V gene (reference sequence). Inclusive of the bounding cysteine and phenylalanine, the CDR3 is 19 residues long. Only CDR3 DNA is held: 57 bases, read in frame from base 1. What this sample's time point label stands for: sample from a COVID-19-recovered individual after infection. Donors were patients who had recovered from mild-to-severe COVID-19. Uncultured memory T cell samples were sequenced directly after ex vivo isolation. From peripheral blood mononuclear cells, the researchers isolated CD4+ total memory, central memory, effector memory and circulating T follicular helper cells. Libraries came from the immunoSEQ multiplex PCR assay. In the original analysis: Repertoire overlap between subsets was quantified using the Chao-Jaccard similarity index and counts of shared clonotypes. The table was pulled from immuneACCESS by TCRdb, which kept in-frame rearrangements only. Such tables lose some clones; where checked, under half of the loss comes from unresolved V genes, and the rest has no known cause. V, J and clone size derive from that table, while D and trimming were established from the DNA sequence. This sample holds some 80,000 clones; roughly 80% were observed only once. The ten most abundant clones make up over 0.45% of the sample.

Notes on this clone: No cognate antigen has been identified for it. One base away there is no much larger clone; base qualities are not given.

The rearranged chain carries TRBV19 and TRBJ1-2; the central 10 bases match TRBD1. The sequenced sample was CD4+ T cells from peripheral blood, obtained after recovery from COVID-19. This receptor was obtained from a human donor who had COVID-19. Here is the DNA: TGTGCCAGTAGGGGGCCATCCGGATCCGGACAGGGGGCTAACTATGGCTACACCTTC. This yields the protein CASRGPSGSGQGANYGYTF.